These 24 T cell receptor beta chains share one sample of origin, sequenced in a study of cytomegalovirus exposure and HLA in healthy donors. The PCR employed 60 Vbeta primers together with 13 Jbeta primers. Sequenced by immunoSEQ multiplex PCR; TCRdb stores in-frame clones only, minus some. The data contain some 130,000 clones, about four fifths of them singletons. Sequenced input: PBMCs. The origin of the receptors is a man in his late teens or twenties in good health and CMV-seronegative.

This clone appeared a few times. The chain employs TRBV6-5 and TRBJ1-5, with 11 positions matching TRBD1. Unmatched junction bases numbered 3, after V lost 5 bases and J lost 3 bases. Germline assignment: CDR1 MNHEY and CDR2 SVGAGI. The CDR3 runs 15 residues. CDR3 DNA sequence: TGTGCCAGCAGTCGGACAGGGGGCTTCAATCAGCCCCAGCATTTT. Its protein product is CASSRTGGFNQPQHF.

The chain is built from TRBV11-3 and TRBJ2-1, with 7 bases that match TRBD1. Trimming cost V 1 base and J 12 bases; bases outside gene matches: 6. The CDR3 runs to 13 residues. The germline CDR1 and CDR2 sequences are SGHNT and YENEEA. DNA of the CDR3: TGTGCCAGCAGCTTAGGCCTACAGGGGACGCAGTTCTTC. Translation: CASSLGLQGTQFF.

The chain employs TRBV10-3 and TRBJ1-1, with a possible D match to TRBD1 (5 bases). In germline, CDR1 is ENHRY, CDR2 SYGVKD. The CDR3 covers 14 residues. With 5 bases removed from V and 11 bases from J, the gap between germline ends came to 21 bases. In DNA form, the CDR3 reads TGTGCCATCAGTTCTCAGGGTCCCCCGAGTCCGGCTTTCTTT. Translated: CAISSQGPPSPAFF.

The V gene is TRBV29-1, the J gene TRBJ1-2; 9 bases map to TRBD1. The length of the CDR3 is 12 residues. Germline V gene lookup returns CDR1 SQVTM and CDR2 ANQGSEA. V was pared by 5 bases and J by 10 bases, with 8 bases of the junction left unmatched. The CDR3 spells CSVKGQGLAYTF. The CDR3 DNA reads as TGCAGCGTTAAGGGACAGGGTTTGGCCTACACCTTC. Based on the CDR3 plus reference TRBV29-1 and TRBJ1-2, the full variable domain is SAVISQKPSRDICQRGTSLTIQCQVDSQVTMMFWYRQQPGQSLTLIATANQGSEATYESGFVIDKFPISRPNLTFSTLTVSNMSPEDSSIYLCSVKGQGLAYTFGSGTRLTVV.

The genes are TRBV19 and TRBJ2-1; maybe TRBD2 (6 bases). V lost 0 bases and J lost 4, with 19 bases in between. The germline CDR1 and CDR2 sequences are LNHDA and SQIVND (reference sequence). The CDR3 is made up of 18 amino acids. The CDR3 sequence is CASSIEVGAGTVYNEQFF. The CDR3 region has the DNA TGTGCCAGTAGTATAGAGGTCGGTGCGGGAACGGTATACAATGAGCAGTTCTTC.

J is TRBJ2-7 and V is TRBV6-1; TRBD2 matches at 11 bases. From germline, CDR1 is MNHNS and CDR2 SASEGT. The trim removed 0 bases at V and 7 bases at J, leaving 5 bases unmatched. The CDR3 consists of 15 residues. CDR3 DNA sequence: TGTGCCAGCAGTGAAGCTAGCGGGAGGGCGTGGGAGCAGTACGTC. Translated, it gives CASSEASGRAWEQYV.

The chain carries TRBV28 and TRBJ2-1; possibly TRBD2 for D (6 bases). V was cut by 4 bases and J by 5 bases, with 15 bases left in between. Looked up from germline, CDR1 is MDHEN and CDR2 is SYDVKM. This CDR3 region has 15 residues. CDR3 in DNA: TGTGCCAGCAGTTACACGGGACTGAAGAACAATGAGCAGTTCTTC. Its protein is CASSYTGLKNNEQFF. The full variable domain, with the rest looked up from reference TRBV28 and TRBJ2-1, is DVKVTQSSRYLVKRTGEKVFLECVQDMDHENMFWYRQDPGLGLRLIYFSYDVKMKEKGDIPEGYSVSREKKERFSLILESASTNQTSMYLCASSYTGLKNNEQFFGPGTRLTVL.

The chain is built from TRBV28 and TRBJ2-1; 9 bases are shared with TRBD2. V shed 5 bases and J 8 bases; nucleotides not matched to a gene: 7. CDR3 length equals 14 residues. Germline CDR1 is MDHEN and CDR2 is SYDVKM. The chain's CDR3 is CASSPEREAYEQFF. The CDR3 DNA is TGTGCCAGCAGTCCCGAGCGGGAGGCCTATGAGCAGTTCTTC.

The chain carries TRBV2 and TRBJ1-1; 7 bases align to TRBD1. J lost 5 bases, V lost 5 bases, and 11 bases had no gene match. Germline V lookup: CDR1 SNHLY, CDR2 FYNNEI. CDR3 length: 15 amino acids. This chain's CDR3 is CASSHKTGRETEAFF. The DNA for the CDR3 is TGTGCCAGCAGTCACAAGACAGGGCGTGAAACTGAAGCTTTCTTT.

This chain uses TRBV25-1 with TRBJ2-5; the match to TRBD2 covers 9 bases. The CDR3 is made up of 14 amino acids. V shed 7 bases, J shed 2 bases, and the junction held 5 bases outside the gene matches. Germline assignment: CDR1 MGHDK and CDR2 SYGVNS. For the CDR3, the DNA is TGTGCCAGCACCTCAGGACTAGCGCAAGAGACCCAGTACTTC. Encoded protein: CASTSGLAQETQYF.

CDR3 protein: CASSSQVDYEQYF. Here the CDR3 DNA reads TGTGCCAGCTCCTCGCAGGTAGACTACGAGCAGTACTTC. The chain uses TRBV18 and TRBJ2-7, with D unresolved. The CDR3 length is 13 residues. In germline, CDR1 is KGHSH, CDR2 LQKENI. Trimming stripped 6 bases from V and 3 bases from J, with 12 bases between. Full variable domain (missing parts from reference TRBV18 and TRBJ2-7): NAGVMQNPRHLVRRRGQEARLRCSPMKGHSHVYWYRQLPEEGLKFMVYLQKENIIDESGMPKERFSAEFPKEGPSILRIQQVVRGDSAAYFCASSSQVDYEQYFGPGTRLTVT.

The V gene is TRBV10-3, the J gene TRBJ2-7, with D tentatively TRBD2 (7 bases). The CDR3 has 13 residues. V lost 8 bases and J 3 bases, leaving 14 bases between the germline ends. CDR1 and CDR2 (germline): ENHRY, SYGVKD. The CDR3 loop reads CAIQQGGGYEQYF. The CDR3 DNA reads as TGTGCCATCCAACAGGGAGGGGGCTACGAGCAGTACTTC.

With respect to this clone: One end of the junction varies from germline; a read error may be responsible. The CDR3 region is CAGSLTGTVNTEAFF. DNA for the CDR3: TGCGCCGGCAGCTTGACCGGGACAGTGAACACTGAAGCTTTCTTT. The rearrangement uses TRBV5-1 and TRBJ1-1; 7 bases match TRBD1. In germline, CDR1 is SGHRS, CDR2 YFSETQ. This CDR3 region has 15 residues.

CDR3: CASSIGDRATQETQYF. CDR3 coding DNA: TGTGCCAGCAGCATTGGGGACAGGGCAACTCAAGAGACCCAGTACTTC. The rearrangement uses TRBV5-8 and TRBJ2-5; 9 bases fit TRBD1. The CDR3 covers 16 residues. Looked up from germline, CDR1 is SGHTS and CDR2 is YDEGEE. V dropped 4 bases and J dropped 2; count of bases not matched to a gene: 9.

The genes are TRBV5-1 and TRBJ1-6; 10 bases are shared with TRBD1. CDR1 and CDR2 (germline): SGHRS, YFSETQ. V trimming: 4 bases; J trimming: 0 bases; junction bases outside the gene matches: 7. This CDR3 region has 18 residues. The CDR3 nucleotides read TGCGCCAGCAGCCACCTGGGACAGGGGAGCTCCTATAATTCACCCCTCCACTTT. This codes for CASSHLGQGSSYNSPLHF.

In this sample, this clone turned up once. This sequence joins TRBV29-1 and TRBJ2-1, with a weak D call TRBD1 (5 bases). Germline values: CDR1 SQVTM, CDR2 ANQGSEA. V shed 1 base and J shed 3 bases, with 16 bases lying between them. This CDR3 is 16 amino acids long. This CDR3 is CSVEARRQGGYNEQFF. The CDR3 nucleotides read TGCAGCGTTGAAGCTCGGCGGCAGGGCGGCTACAATGAGCAGTTCTTC.

Only a few counts were recorded for this clone. The chain carries TRBV7-9 and TRBJ1-1, with TRBD1 identical over 7 bases. The germline gives CDR1 SEHNR, CDR2 FQNEAQ (reference sequence). V was pared by 4 bases and J by 1 base, with 6 bases of the junction left unmatched. This CDR3 has 15 residues. This CDR3 reads CASSSWGQPNTEAFF. In nucleotides, the CDR3 is TGTGCCAGCAGCTCCTGGGGACAGCCGAACACTGAAGCTTTCTTT.

The chain employs TRBV5-1 and TRBJ2-1; perhaps TRBD1 as D (5 bases). Between the trimmed V and J ends, which lost 4 bases and 6 bases, there was a span of 17 bases. Germline V gene lookup returns CDR1 SGHRS and CDR2 YFSETQ. The CDR3 is made up of 15 amino acids. This CDR3 is CASSEQTDLGNEQFF. Written as DNA, the CDR3 is TGCGCCAGCAGCGAACAGACAGATCTCGGCAATGAGCAGTTCTTC.

This chain links TRBV7-9 with TRBJ1-3; D is uncertain. CDR3 length: 12 residues. Germline V gene data show CDR1 as SEHNR and CDR2 as FQNEAQ (reference sequence). Trimming took 7 bases from V and 3 from J, leaving 7 bases between them. Written as DNA, the CDR3 is TGTGCCAGCACGGGAAATGGAAACACCATATATTTT. Translating gives CASTGNGNTIYF. The entire variable domain, with the rest obtained from reference TRBV7-9 and TRBJ1-3, is as follows: DTGVSQNPRHKITKRGQNVTFRCDPISEHNRLYWYRQTLGQGPEFLTYFQNEAQLEKSRLLSDRFSAERPKGSFSTLEIQRTEQGDSAMYLCASTGNGNTIYFGEGSWLTVV.

The J gene is TRBJ2-1, the V gene TRBV5-1; D gene uncertain. Germline loops: CDR1 SGHRS, CDR2 YFSETQ. The V end lost 1 base, the J end lost 0 bases, and 11 bases lay between the germline ends. The CDR3 runs 16 residues. This CDR3 is CASSLYVRSSYNEQFF. In DNA form, the CDR3 reads TGCGCCAGCAGCTTGTACGTGCGAAGCTCCTACAATGAGCAGTTCTTC.

This chain links TRBV9 with TRBJ2-3; D might be TRBD2 (5 bases). V was pared by 0 bases and J by 0 bases, with 5 bases between. There are 14 residues in the CDR3. Per the germline V gene, CDR1 is SGDLS and CDR2 is YYNGEE. The DNA of the CDR3 is TGTGCCAGCAGCGTAGGGGAGAGCACAGATACGCAGTATTTT. Translating gives CASSVGESTDTQYF. The full variable domain, with the rest looked up from reference TRBV9 and TRBJ2-3, is DSGVTQTPKHLITATGQRVTLRCSPRSGDLSVYWYQQSLDQGLQFLIQYYNGEERAKGNILERFSAQQFPDLHSELNLSSLELGDSALYFCASSVGESTDTQYFGPGTRLTVL.

This clone was seen just once. The chain couples TRBV11-1 to TRBJ2-1; the D is unclear. The CDR3 has 13 residues. Germline-derived CDR1 and CDR2 are SGHAT and FQDESV (reference sequence). V was clipped by 4 bases and J by 5 bases, with 9 bases between them. CDR3 protein: CASSSVRDNEQFF. The CDR3 DNA is TGTGCCAGCAGCTCCGTCCGGGACAATGAGCAGTTCTTC.

The CDR3 DNA reads as TGTGCCAGCAGCTTACTCGGGTATGAGCAGTTCTTC. It encodes CASSLLGYEQFF. This chain joins TRBV7-2 and TRBJ2-1; D is uncertain. The CDR3 is 12 amino acids. Germline-derived CDR1 and CDR2 are SGHTA and FQGNSA. The V gene lost 2 bases and the J gene lost 8 bases, with 7 bases spanning the gap.

The chain couples TRBV7-2 to TRBJ1-1; 9 bases line up with TRBD1. Trimming at V came to 5 bases and at J to 4 bases, leaving 5 bases not matched to a gene. Germline V gives CDR1 SGHTA, CDR2 FQGNSA. The CDR3 is 14 amino acids. This CDR3 is CASSPRDRVTEAFF. CDR3 DNA sequence: TGTGCCAGCAGCCCGCGGGACAGGGTCACTGAAGCTTTCTTT.